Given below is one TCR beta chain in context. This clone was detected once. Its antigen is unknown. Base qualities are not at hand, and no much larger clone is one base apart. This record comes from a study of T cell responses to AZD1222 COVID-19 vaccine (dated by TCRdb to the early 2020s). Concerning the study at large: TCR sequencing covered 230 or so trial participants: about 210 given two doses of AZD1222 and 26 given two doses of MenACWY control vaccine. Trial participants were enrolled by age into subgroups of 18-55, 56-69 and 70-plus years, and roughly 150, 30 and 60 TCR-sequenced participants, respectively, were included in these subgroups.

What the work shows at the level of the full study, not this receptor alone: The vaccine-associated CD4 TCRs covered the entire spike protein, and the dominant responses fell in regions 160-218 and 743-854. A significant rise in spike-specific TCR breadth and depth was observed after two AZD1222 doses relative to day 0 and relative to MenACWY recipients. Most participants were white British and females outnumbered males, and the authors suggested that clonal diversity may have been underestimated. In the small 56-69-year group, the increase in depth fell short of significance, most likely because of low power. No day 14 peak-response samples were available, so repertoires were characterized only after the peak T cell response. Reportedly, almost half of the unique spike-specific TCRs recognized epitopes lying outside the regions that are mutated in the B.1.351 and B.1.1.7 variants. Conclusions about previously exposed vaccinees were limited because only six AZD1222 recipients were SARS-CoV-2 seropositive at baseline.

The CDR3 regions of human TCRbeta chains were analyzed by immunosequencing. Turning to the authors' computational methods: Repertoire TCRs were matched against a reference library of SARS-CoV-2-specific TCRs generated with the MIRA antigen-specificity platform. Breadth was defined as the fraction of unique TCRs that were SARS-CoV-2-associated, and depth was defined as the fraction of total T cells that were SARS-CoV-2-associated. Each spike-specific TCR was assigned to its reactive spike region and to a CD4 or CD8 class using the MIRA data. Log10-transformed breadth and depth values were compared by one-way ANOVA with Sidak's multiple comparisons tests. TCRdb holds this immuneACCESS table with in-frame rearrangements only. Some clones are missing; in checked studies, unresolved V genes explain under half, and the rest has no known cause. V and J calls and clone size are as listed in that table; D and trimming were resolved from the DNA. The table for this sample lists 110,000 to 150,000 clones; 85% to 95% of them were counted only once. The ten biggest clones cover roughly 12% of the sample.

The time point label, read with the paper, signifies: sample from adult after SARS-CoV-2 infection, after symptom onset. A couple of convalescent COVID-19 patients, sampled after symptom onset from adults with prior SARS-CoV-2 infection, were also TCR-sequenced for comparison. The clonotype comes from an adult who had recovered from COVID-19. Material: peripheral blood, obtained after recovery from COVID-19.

The DNA reads TGTGCCAGCAGTGAGGGACAGAGCTACGAGCAGTACTTC. Its protein is CASSEGQSYEQYF. The chain uses TRBV2 and TRBJ2-7; a stretch of 7 junction bases matches TRBD1. The CDR3 numbers 13 residues from cysteine through phenylalanine. Just the 39-base CDR3 DNA is kept, in frame starting at base 1. CDR1 and CDR2, looked up from the germline V gene, are SNHLY and FYNNEI. Trimming takes 3 bases off V and 3 bases off J; junction bases not matched to a gene: 2.